The text below deals with one TCR beta chain. This entry belongs to a study of blood T cell repertoires in COVID-19. The junction had 2 bases not matched to a gene; V was cut back by 2 bases and J by 0 bases. CDR1 SGHNT and CDR2 YENEEA come from the germline V gene. The CDR3 loop spans 15 amino acids. Generated by immunoSEQ multiplex PCR, the TCRdb table keeps only in-frame clones and is missing some. Of around 18,000 clones detected, roughly 89% appear once; the ten largest clones hold 10% to 15%. Sequences were obtained from peripheral blood. This receptor was taken from a man aged 55-75 years with active COVID-19. V usage is TRBV11-3 and J usage is TRBJ1-2, with 8 bases identical to TRBD1. CDR3 sequence (DNA): TGTGCCAGCAGCTTACAGGGGGCGGCTAACTATGGCTACACCTTC. The encoded protein is CASSLQGAANYGYTF.